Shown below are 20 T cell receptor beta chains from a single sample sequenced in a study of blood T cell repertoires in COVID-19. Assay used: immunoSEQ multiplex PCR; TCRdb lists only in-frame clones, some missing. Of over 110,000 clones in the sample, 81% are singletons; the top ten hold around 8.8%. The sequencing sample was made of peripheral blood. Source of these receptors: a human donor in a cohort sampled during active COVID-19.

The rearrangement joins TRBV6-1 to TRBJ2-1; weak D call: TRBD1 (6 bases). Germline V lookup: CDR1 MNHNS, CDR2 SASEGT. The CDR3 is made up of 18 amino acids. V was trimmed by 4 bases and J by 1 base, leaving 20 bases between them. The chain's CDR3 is CASSGFGDDRKSYNEQFF. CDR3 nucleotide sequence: TGTGCCAGCAGTGGTTTTGGGGACGACAGGAAGTCCTACAATGAGCAGTTCTTC.

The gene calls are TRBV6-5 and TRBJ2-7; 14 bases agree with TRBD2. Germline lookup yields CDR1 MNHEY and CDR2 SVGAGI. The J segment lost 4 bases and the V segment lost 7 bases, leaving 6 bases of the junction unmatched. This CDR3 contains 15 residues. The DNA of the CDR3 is TGTGCCAGCACCACCGGGACTAGCGGGAGTTACGAGCAGTACTTC. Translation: CASTTGTSGSYEQYF.

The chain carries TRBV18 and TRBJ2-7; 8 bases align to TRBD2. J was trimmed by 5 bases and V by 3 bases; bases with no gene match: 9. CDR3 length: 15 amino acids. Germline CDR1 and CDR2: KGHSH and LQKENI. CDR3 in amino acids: CASSPLRSGSDEQYF. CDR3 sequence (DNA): TGTGCCAGCTCACCCCTTCGAAGCGGGAGCGACGAGCAGTACTTC.

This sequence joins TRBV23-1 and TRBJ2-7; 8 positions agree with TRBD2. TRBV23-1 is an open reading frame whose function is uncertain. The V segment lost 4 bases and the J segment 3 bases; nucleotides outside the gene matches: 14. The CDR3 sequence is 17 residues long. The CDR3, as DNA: TGCGCCAGCAGTCCACCTCCCCGAAGGACTAGCCTCTACGAGCAGTACTTC. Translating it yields CASSPPPRRTSLYEQYF.

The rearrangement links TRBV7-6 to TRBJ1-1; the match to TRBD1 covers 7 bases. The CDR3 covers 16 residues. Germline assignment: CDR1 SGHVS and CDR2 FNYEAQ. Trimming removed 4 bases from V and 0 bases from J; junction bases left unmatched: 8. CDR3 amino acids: CASSSRQGAVNTEAFF. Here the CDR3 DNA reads TGTGCCAGCAGCTCCCGACAGGGTGCCGTGAACACTGAAGCTTTCTTT.

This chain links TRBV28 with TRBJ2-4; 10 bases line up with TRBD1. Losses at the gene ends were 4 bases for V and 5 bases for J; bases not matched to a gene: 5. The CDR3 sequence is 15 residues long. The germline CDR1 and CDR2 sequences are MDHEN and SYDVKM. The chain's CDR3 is CASSSSGTGENIQYF. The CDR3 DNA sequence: TGTGCCAGCAGTTCATCCGGGACAGGGGAAAACATTCAGTACTTC.

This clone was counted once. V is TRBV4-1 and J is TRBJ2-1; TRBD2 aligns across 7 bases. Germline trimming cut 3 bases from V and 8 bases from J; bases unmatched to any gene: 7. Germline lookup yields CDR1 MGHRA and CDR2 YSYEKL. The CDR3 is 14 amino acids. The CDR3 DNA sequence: TGCGCCAGCAGCCAGTGGGGGGGATTCGATGAGCAGTTCTTC. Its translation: CASSQWGGFDEQFF.

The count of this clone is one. The CDR3 DNA sequence: TGTGCCAGCAGTCCCCGGGACACTGAAGCTTTCTTT. Protein sequence: CASSPRDTEAFF. This chain connects TRBV5-4 to TRBJ1-1; no clear D. The CDR3 has 12 residues. The germline V gene encodes CDR1 SGHNT and CDR2 YYREEE (reference sequence). Trimming left V 5 bases short and J 3 bases short, with 8 bases between.

The DNA for the CDR3 is TGTGCCAGCAGTTTAAATCTGGGCTCAGCTAATGAAAAACTGTTTTTT. Residues: CASSLNLGSANEKLFF. This chain joins TRBV28 and TRBJ1-4; D not certain. V was pared by 2 bases and J by 3 bases, with 13 bases between. Germline-derived CDR1 and CDR2 are MDHEN and SYDVKM. The CDR3 is 16 residues long.

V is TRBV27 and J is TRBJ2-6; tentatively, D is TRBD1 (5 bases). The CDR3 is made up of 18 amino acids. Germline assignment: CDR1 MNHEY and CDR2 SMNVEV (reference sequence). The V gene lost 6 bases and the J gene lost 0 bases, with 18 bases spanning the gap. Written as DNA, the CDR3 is TGTGCCAGCAGATTCTCGGGCAGGGTGGCCTCTGGGGCCAACGTCCTGACTTTC. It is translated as CASRFSGRVASGANVLTF.

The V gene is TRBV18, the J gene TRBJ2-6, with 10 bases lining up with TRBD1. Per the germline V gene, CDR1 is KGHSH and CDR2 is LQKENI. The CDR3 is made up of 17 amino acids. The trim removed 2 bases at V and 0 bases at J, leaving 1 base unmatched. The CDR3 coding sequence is TGTGCCAGCTCACCAGGGGACAGGGGCTCTGGGGCCAACGTCCTGACTTTC. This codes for CASSPGDRGSGANVLTF.

The DNA for the CDR3 is TGTGCCAGCAGTCGGTACAATGAGCAGTTCTTC. Translated, it gives CASSRYNEQFF. This chain connects TRBV28 to TRBJ2-1, with unresolved D. The length of the CDR3 is 11 residues. V was pared by 5 bases and J by 4 bases, with 3 bases between. The V gene's germline CDR1 is MDHEN and CDR2 SYDVKM. The entire variable domain, with the rest obtained from reference TRBV28 and TRBJ2-1, is as follows: DVKVTQSSRYLVKRTGEKVFLECVQDMDHENMFWYRQDPGLGLRLIYFSYDVKMKEKGDIPEGYSVSREKKERFSLILESASTNQTSMYLCASSRYNEQFFGPGTRLTVL.

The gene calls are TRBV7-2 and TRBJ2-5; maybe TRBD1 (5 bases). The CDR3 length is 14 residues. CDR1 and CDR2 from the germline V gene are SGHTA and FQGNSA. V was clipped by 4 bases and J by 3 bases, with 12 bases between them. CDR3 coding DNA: TGTGCCAGCAGCTCCGGACATAAGAAAGAGACCCAGTACTTC. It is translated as CASSSGHKKETQYF.

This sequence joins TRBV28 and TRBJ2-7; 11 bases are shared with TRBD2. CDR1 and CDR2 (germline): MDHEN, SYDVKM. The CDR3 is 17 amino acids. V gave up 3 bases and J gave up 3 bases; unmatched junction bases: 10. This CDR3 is CASSFIGLAGGGYEQYF. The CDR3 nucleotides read TGTGCCAGCAGTTTCATTGGTCTAGCGGGAGGCGGCTACGAGCAGTACTTC.

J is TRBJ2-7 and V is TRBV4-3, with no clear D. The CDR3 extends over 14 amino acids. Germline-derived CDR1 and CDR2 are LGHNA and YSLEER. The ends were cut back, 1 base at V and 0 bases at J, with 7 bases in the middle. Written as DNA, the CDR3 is TGCGCCAGCAGCCAAGGGCAGTTCTCCTACGAGCAGTACTTC. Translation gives CASSQGQFSYEQYF.

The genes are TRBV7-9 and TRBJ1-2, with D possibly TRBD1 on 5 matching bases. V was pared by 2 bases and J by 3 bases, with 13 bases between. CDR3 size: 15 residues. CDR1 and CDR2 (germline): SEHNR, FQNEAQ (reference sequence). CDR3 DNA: TGTGCCAGCAGCTTAAGGTCGGGGGTGGACTATGGCTACACCTTC. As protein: CASSLRSGVDYGYTF.

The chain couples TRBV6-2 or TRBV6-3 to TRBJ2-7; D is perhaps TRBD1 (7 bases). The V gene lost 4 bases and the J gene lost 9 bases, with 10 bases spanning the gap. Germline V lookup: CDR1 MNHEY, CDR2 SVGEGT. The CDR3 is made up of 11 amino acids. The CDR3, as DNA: TGTGCCAGCAGTTGGAGGGGGCCGCAGTACTTC. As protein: CASSWRGPQYF.

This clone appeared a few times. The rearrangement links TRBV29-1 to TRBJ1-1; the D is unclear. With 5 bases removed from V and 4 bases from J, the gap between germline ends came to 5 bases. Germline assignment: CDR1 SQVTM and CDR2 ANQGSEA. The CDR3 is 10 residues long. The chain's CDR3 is CSVHTTEAFF. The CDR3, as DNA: TGCAGCGTTCACACCACTGAAGCTTTCTTT.

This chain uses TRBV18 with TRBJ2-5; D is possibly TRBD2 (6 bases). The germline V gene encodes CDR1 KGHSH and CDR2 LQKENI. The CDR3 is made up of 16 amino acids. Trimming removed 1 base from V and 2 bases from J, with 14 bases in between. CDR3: CASSPLYGSGQETQYF. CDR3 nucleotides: TGTGCCAGCTCACCACTTTACGGGAGTGGTCAAGAGACCCAGTACTTC. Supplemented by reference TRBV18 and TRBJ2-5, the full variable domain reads NAGVMQNPRHLVRRRGQEARLRCSPMKGHSHVYWYRQLPEEGLKFMVYLQKENIIDESGMPKERFSAEFPKEGPSILRIQQVVRGDSAAYFCASSPLYGSGQETQYFGPGTRLLVL.

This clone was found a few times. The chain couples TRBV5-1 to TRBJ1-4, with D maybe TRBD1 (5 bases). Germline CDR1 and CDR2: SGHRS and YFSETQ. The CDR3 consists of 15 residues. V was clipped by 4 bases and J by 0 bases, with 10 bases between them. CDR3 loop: CASSRGGATNEKLFF. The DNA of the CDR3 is TGCGCCAGCAGCCGAGGAGGGGCAACTAATGAAAAACTGTTTTTT.